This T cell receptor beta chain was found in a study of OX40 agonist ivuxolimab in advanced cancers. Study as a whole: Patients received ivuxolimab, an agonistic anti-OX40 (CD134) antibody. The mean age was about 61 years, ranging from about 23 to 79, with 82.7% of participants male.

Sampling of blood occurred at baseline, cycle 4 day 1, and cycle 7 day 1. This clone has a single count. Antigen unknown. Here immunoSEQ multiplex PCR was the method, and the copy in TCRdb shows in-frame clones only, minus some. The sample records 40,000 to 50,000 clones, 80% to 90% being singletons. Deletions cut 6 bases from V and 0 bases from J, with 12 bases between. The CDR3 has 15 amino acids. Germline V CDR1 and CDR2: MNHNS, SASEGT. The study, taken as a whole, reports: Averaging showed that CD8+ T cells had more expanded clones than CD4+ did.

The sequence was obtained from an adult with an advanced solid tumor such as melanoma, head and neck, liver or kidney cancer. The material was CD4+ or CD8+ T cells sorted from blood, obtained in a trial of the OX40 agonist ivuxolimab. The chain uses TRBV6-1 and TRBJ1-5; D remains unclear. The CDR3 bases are TGTGCCAGCAGAAAAGATTTCTATAGCAATCAGCCCCAGCATTTT. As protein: CASRKDFYSNQPQHF.